A few counts support the clone carrying this T cell receptor (beta chain). The germline CDR1 and CDR2 sequences are MDHEN and SYDVKM. The length of the CDR3 is 13 residues. V was clipped by 5 bases and J by 5 bases, with 13 bases between them. This entry belongs to a study of control samples from healthy donors and cancer patients. Assay: immunoSEQ multiplex PCR; the TCRdb copy retains only in-frame clones and omits some. The sample includes 45,000 to 60,000 clones, about nine tenths of them seen just once. The chain carries TRBV28 and TRBJ2-7; TRBD2 is a possible D gene (5 bases). The specimen was PBMCs. The TCR was taken from a man aged 55 to 70 with head and neck cancer. The DNA of the CDR3 is TGTGCCAGCAGTCCACCGGGCGGGCACGAGCAGTACTTC. This encodes CASSPPGGHEQYF.